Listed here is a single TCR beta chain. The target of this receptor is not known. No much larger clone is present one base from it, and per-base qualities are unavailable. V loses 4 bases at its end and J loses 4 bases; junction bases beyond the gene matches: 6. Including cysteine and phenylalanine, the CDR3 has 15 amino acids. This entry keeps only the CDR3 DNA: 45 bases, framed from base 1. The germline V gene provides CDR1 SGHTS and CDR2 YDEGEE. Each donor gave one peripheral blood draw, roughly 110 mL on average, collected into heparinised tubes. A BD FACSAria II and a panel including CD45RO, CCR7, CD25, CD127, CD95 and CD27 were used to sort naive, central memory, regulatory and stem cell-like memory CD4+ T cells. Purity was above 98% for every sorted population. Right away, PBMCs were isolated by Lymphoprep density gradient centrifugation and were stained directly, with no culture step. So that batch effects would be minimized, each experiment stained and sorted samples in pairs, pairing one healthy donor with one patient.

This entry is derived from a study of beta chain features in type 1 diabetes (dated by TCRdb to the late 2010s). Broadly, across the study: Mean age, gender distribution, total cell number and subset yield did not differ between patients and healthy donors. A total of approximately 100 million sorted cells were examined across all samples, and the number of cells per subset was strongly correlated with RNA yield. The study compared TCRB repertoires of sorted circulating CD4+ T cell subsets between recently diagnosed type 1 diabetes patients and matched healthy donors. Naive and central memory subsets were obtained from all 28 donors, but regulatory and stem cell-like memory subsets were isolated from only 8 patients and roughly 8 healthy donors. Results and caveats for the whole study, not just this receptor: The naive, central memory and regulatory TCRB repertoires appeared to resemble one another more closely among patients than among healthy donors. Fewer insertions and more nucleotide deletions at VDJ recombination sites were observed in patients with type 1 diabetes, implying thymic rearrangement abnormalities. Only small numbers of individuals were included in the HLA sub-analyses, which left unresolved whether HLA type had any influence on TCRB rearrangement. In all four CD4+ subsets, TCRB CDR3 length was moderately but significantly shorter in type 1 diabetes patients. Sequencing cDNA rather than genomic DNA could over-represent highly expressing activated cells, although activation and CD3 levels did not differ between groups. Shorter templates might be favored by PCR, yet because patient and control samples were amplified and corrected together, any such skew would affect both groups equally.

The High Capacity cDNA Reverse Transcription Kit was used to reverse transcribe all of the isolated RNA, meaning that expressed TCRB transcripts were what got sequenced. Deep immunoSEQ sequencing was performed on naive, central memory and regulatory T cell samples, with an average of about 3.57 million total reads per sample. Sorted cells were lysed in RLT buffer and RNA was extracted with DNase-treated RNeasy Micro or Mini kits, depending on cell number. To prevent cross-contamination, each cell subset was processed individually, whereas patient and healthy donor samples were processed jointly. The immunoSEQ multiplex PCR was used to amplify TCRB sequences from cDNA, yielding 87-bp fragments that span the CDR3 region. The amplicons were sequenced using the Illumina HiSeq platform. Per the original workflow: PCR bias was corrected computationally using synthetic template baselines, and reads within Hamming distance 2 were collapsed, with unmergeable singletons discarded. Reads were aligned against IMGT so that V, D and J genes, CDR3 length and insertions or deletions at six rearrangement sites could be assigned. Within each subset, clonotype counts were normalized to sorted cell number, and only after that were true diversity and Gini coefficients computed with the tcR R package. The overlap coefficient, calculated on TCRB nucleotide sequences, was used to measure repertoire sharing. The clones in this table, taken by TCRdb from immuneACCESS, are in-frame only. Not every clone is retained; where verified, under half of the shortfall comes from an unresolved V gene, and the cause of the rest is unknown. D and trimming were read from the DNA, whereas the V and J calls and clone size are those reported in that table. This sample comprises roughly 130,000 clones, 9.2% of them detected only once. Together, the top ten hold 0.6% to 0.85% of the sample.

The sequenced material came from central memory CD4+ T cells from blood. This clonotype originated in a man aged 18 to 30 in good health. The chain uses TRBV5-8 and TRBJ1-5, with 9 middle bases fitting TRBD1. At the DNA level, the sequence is TGTGCCAGCAGCAAGCCCGGGACAGGGAATCAGCCCCAGCATTTT. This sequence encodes CASSKPGTGNQPQHF.